The rows below give T cell receptor beta chains drawn from one sample of a study of long-term antiretroviral therapy in people with HIV. Here immunoSEQ multiplex PCR was the method, and the copy in TCRdb shows in-frame clones only, minus some. The table shows about 25,000 clones, with around 83% occurring only once. This specimen was unsorted PBMCs, taken 3 years after starting antiretroviral therapy. Source of these receptors: a man younger than 35 with HIV. Both conserved end residues are part of each CDR3. Each record gives: CDR3 length, J gene, D gene, V gene, clone size, CDR3 protein, CDR3 DNA. The D gene is left open where the match is weak. Clone size is not always given. Where it is, it says once, few, many or a class for expanded clones.

11 TRBJ1-5 NA TRBV28 NA CASSSTRPQHF TGTGCCAGCAGTTCCACTCGGCCCCAGCATTTT
18 TRBJ2-6 NA TRBV15 NA CATSRGPGRLSGANVLTF TGTGCCACCAGCAGAGGACCGGGACGTTTATCTGGGGCCAACGTCCTGACTTTC
15 TRBJ1-3 NA TRBV6-6 NA CASRPSQVSGNTIYF TGTGCCAGCAGGCCCTCCCAGGTCTCTGGAAACACCATATATTTT
12 TRBJ2-1 NA TRBV5-6 NA CASSLEGNEQFF TGTGCCAGCAGCTTGGAAGGGAATGAGCAGTTCTTC
14 TRBJ1-5 NA TRBV2 NA CASSDRTAYQPQHF TGTGCCAGCAGTGACCGGACAGCTTATCAGCCCCAGCATTTT
18 TRBJ1-1 NA TRBV15 few CATSRGGLRGGMNTEAFF TGTGCCACCAGCAGAGGGGGACTCCGGGGAGGCATGAACACTGAAGCTTTCTTT
12 TRBJ2-2 NA TRBV28 NA CASRLNTGELFF TGTGCCAGCCGTTTGAACACCGGGGAGCTGTTTTTT
14 TRBJ1-2 TRBD1 TRBV6-6 NA CASSYGERGQGYTF TGTGCCAGCAGTTACGGGGAAAGGGGGCAGGGCTACACCTTC
15 TRBJ2-7 NA TRBV7-9 once CASSLPGYLAYEQYF TGTGCCAGCAGCTTACCAGGGTACTTAGCCTACGAGCAGTACTTC
16 TRBJ1-1 TRBD1 TRBV5-1 NA CASSPGQGLPGTEAFF TGCGCCAGCAGCCCGGGACAGGGGCTTCCTGGCACTGAAGCTTTCTTT
14 TRBJ1-1 NA TRBV28 NA CASSFTEGNTEAFF TGTGCCAGCAGTTTTACCGAGGGGAACACTGAAGCTTTCTTT
17 TRBJ2-7 NA TRBV11-2 NA CASSLDRLGGGGYEQYF TGTGCCAGCAGCTTAGATAGATTGGGCGGGGGCGGCTACGAGCAGTACTTC
16 TRBJ1-1 NA TRBV9 NA CASSVEYGGSNTEAFF TGTGCCAGCAGCGTAGAGTACGGGGGCTCGAACACTGAAGCTTTCTTT
14 TRBJ1-1 NA TRBV5-1 NA CASSLGSANTEAFF TGCGCCAGCAGCCTAGGATCGGCGAACACTGAAGCTTTCTTT
17 TRBJ2-3 TRBD2 TRBV2 NA CASSALASGGATDTQYF TGTGCCAGCAGTGCGCTCGCTAGCGGGGGGGCCACAGATACGCAGTATTTT
15 TRBJ1-1 NA TRBV5-1 NA CASSHSTGLNTEAFF TGCGCCAGCAGCCACTCCACGGGTTTGAACACTGAAGCTTTCTTT
15 TRBJ1-2 TRBD1 TRBV11-2 once CASSLNVGTGGGYTF TGTGCCAGCAGCTTAAATGTGGGGACAGGTGGTGGCTACACCTTC
17 TRBJ1-5 NA TRBV21-1 NA CASSKRQAEGSNQPQHF TGTGCCAGCAGCAAACGACAGGCTGAGGGGTCCAATCAGCCCCAGCATTTT
14 TRBJ1-1 NA TRBV28 NA CASSYAGKYTEAFF TGTGCCAGCAGTTATGCAGGGAAATACACTGAAGCTTTCTTT
14 TRBJ1-1 NA TRBV5-1 NA CASSSRTANTEAFF TGCGCCAGCAGCTCCCGGACAGCGAACACTGAAGCTTTCTTT
15 TRBJ2-2 TRBD2 TRBV6-4 NA CASSEGGGATGELFF TGTGCCAGCAGTGAAGGCGGGGGGGCCACCGGGGAGCTGTTTTTT
13 TRBJ2-2 NA TRBV5-4 NA CASGTGSVGELFF TGTGCCAGCGGTACAGGTTCGGTCGGGGAGCTGTTTTTT
12 TRBJ1-1 NA TRBV28 NA CASWDMNTEAFF TGTGCCAGCTGGGACATGAACACTGAAGCTTTCTTT
14 TRBJ2-1 TRBD1 TRBV29-1 NA CSVGGTGRLNEQFF TGCAGCGTTGGCGGGACAGGGAGGTTGAATGAGCAGTTCTTC
18 TRBJ2-7 TRBD2 TRBV4-1 NA CASSQMPGSWDYVYEQYF TGCGCCAGCAGCCAAATGCCAGGGTCATGGGACTATGTATACGAGCAGTACTTC
16 TRBJ2-2 TRBD1 TRBV10-3 NA CAISRRGTGGTGELFF TGTGCCATCAGCCGGAGGGGGACAGGTGGCACCGGGGAGCTGTTTTTT
11 TRBJ1-1 NA TRBV2 once CASSWGAEAFF TGTGCCAGCAGTTGGGGGGCTGAAGCTTTCTTT
16 TRBJ2-1 TRBD2 TRBV7-9 NA CASSSTSGNSYNEQFF TGTGCCAGCAGCTCTACTAGCGGGAACTCCTACAATGAGCAGTTCTTC
14 TRBJ1-4 NA TRBV19 NA CASSHSDSNEKLFF TGTGCCAGTAGCCACTCGGACAGTAATGAAAAACTGTTTTTT
13 TRBJ2-7 NA TRBV13 NA CASSQTFTYEQYF TGTGCCAGCAGCCAGACATTCACCTACGAGCAGTACTTC
12 TRBJ2-7 NA TRBV11-2 NA CASSLRSYEQYF TGTGCCAGCAGCCTGAGATCCTACGAGCAGTACTTC
13 TRBJ2-5 NA TRBV6-6 NA CASSLLAGETQYF TGTGCCAGCAGCCTACTAGCAGGAGAGACCCAGTACTTC
14 TRBJ2-7 NA TRBV5-1 NA CASSLGGPPYEQYF TGCGCCAGCAGCCTCGGGGGGCCTCCCTACGAGCAGTACTTC
13 TRBJ2-3 NA TRBV9 NA CASSQALANTQYF TGTGCCAGCAGCCAAGCGCTAGCGAATACGCAGTATTTT
16 TRBJ2-7 TRBD2 TRBV4-1 NA CASSQEVWTSGYEQYF TGCGCCAGCAGCCAAGAGGTATGGACTAGCGGCTACGAGCAGTACTTC
16 TRBJ2-1 NA TRBV9 NA CASSVSTIQVSNEQFF TGTGCCAGCAGCGTGTCCACCATACAGGTTTCCAATGAGCAGTTCTTC
13 TRBJ2-5 NA TRBV13 NA CASSLTSRETQYF TGTGCCAGCAGCTTAACGAGCCGGGAGACCCAGTACTTC
14 TRBJ2-2 TRBD2 TRBV2 NA CASKLAGNTGELFF TGTGCCAGCAAATTAGCGGGGAACACCGGGGAGCTGTTTTTT
14 TRBJ1-4 NA TRBV6-5 once CASSSNDIREKLFF TGTGCCAGCAGTTCAAACGACATACGCGAAAAACTGTTTTTT
11 TRBJ2-3 NA TRBV30 NA CAWTIGDTQYF TGTGCCTGGACGATAGGGGATACGCAGTATTTT
16 TRBJ2-6 NA TRBV19 NA CASSNNDLGGANVLTF TGTGCCAGTAGTAACAACGATTTAGGTGGGGCCAACGTCCTGACTTTC